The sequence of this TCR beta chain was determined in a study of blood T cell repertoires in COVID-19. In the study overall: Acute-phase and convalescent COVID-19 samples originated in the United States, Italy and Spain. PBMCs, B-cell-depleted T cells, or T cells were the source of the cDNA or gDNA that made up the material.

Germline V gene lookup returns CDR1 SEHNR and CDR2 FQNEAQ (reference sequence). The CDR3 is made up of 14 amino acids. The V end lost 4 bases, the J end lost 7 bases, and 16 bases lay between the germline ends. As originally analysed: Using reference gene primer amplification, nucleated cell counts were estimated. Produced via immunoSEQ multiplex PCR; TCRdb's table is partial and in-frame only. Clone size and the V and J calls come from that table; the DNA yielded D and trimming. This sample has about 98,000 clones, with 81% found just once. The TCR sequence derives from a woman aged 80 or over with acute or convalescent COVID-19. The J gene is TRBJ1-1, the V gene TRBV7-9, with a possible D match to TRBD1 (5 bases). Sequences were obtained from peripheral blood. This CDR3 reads CASSWGEAKYEAFF. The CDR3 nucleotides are TGTGCCAGCAGCTGGGGGGAGGCTAAGTATGAAGCTTTCTTT.